This TCR beta chain was obtained from a study of cytomegalovirus exposure and HLA in healthy donors. Use of 60 Vbeta and 13 Jbeta primers characterized the PCR. TCRdb's table, derived via immunoSEQ multiplex PCR, lists solely in-frame clones and lacks some. The listing records some 55,000 clones. There are 14 residues in the CDR3. Germline-derived CDR1 and CDR2 are MDHEN and SYDVKM. V was pared by 5 bases and J by 5 bases, with 8 bases of the junction left unmatched. Sequenced: PBMCs. This TCR was recovered from a woman between 40 and 50 years old in good health and CMV-seronegative. The gene calls are TRBV28 and TRBJ1-1; 7 bases fit TRBD1. The CDR3 loop reads CASSATGYRTEAFF. DNA of the CDR3: TGTGCCAGCAGTGCGACAGGGTATAGGACTGAAGCTTTCTTT. Using reference TRBV28 and TRBJ1-1 for the parts outside the CDR3, the full variable domain is DVKVTQSSRYLVKRTGEKVFLECVQDMDHENMFWYRQDPGLGLRLIYFSYDVKMKEKGDIPEGYSVSREKKERFSLILESASTNQTSMYLCASSATGYRTEAFFGQGTRLTVV.